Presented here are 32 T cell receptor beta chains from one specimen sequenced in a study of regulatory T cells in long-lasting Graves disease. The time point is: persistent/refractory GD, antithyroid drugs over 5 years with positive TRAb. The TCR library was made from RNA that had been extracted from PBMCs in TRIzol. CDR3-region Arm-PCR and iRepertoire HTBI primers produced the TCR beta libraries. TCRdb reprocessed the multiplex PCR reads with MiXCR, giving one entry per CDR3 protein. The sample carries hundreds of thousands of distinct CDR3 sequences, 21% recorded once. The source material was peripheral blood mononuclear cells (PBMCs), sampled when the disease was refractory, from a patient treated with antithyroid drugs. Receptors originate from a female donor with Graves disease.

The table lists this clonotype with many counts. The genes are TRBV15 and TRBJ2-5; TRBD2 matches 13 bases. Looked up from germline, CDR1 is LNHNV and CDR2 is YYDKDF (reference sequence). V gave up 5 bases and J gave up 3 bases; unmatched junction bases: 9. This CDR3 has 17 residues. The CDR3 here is CATSPRLAGGLEETQYF. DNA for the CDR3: TGTGCCACCAGCCCGCGACTAGCGGGAGGCTTGGAAGAGACCCAGTACTTC.

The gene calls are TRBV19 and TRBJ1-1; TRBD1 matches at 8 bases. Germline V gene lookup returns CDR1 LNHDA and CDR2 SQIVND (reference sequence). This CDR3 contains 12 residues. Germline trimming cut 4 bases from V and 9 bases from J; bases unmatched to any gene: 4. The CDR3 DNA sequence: TGTGCCAGTAGTACGGACAGGGCAAAAGCTTTCTTT. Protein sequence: CASSTDRAKAFF.

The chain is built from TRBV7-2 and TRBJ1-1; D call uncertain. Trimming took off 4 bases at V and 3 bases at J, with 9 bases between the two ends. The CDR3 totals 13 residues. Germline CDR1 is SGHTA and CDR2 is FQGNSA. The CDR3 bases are TGTGCCAGCAGCTCGACCTCATACACTGAAGCTTTCTTT. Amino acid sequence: CASSSTSYTEAFF. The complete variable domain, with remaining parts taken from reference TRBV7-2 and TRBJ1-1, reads GAGVSQSPSNKVTEKGKDVELRCDPISGHTALYWYRQSLGQGLEFLIYFQGNSAPDKSGLPSDRFSAERTGGSVSTLTIQRTQQEDSAVYLCASSSTSYTEAFFGQGTRLTVV.

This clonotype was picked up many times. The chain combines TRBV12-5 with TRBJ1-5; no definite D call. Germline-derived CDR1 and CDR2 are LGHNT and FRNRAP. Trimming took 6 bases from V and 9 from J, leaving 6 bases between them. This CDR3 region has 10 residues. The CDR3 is CASGSWPQHF. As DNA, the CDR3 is TGTGCTAGTGGGTCTTGGCCCCAGCATTTT.

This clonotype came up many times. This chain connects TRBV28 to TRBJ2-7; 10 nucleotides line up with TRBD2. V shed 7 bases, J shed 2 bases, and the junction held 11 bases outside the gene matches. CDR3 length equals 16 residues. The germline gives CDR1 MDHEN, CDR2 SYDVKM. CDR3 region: CASTPGTSGKPYEQYF. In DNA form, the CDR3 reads TGTGCCAGCACCCCAGGAACTAGCGGGAAACCCTACGAGCAGTACTTC.

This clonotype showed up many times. The CDR3 is CASSANRGKNTEAFF. As DNA, the CDR3 is TGTGCCAGCAGCGCGAACAGGGGGAAGAACACTGAAGCTTTCTTT. The rearrangement links TRBV11-2 to TRBJ1-1; 8 nucleotides line up with TRBD1. J lost 1 base, V lost 5 bases, and 6 bases had no gene match. Looked up from germline, CDR1 is SGHAT and CDR2 is FQNNGV. CDR3 length: 15 residues.

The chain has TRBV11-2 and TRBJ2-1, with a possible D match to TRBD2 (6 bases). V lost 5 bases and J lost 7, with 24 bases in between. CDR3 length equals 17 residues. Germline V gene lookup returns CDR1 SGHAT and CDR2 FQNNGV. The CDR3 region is CASSPRLRAKEGNEQFF. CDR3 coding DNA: TGTGCCAGCAGCCCCCGGCTGCGAGCGAAGGAGGGGAATGAGCAGTTCTTC.

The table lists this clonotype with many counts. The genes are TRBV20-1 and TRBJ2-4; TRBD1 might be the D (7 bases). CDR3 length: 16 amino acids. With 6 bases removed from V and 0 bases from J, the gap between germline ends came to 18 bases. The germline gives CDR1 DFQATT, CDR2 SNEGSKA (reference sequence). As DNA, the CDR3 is TGCAGTGCCGGGGGACAGACGCAATTAGCCAAAAACATTCAGTACTTC. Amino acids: CSAGGQTQLAKNIQYF.

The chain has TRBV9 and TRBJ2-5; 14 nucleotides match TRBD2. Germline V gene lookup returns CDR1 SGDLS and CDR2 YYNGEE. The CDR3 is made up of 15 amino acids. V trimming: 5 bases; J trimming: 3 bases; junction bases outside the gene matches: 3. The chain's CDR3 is CASSRGLAGEETQYF. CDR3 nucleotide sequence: TGTGCCAGCAGTAGGGGACTAGCGGGAGAAGAGACCCAGTACTTC. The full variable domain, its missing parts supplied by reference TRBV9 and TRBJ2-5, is DSGVTQTPKHLITATGQRVTLRCSPRSGDLSVYWYQQSLDQGLQFLIQYYNGEERAKGNILERFSAQQFPDLHSELNLSSLELGDSALYFCASSRGLAGEETQYFGPGTRLLVL.

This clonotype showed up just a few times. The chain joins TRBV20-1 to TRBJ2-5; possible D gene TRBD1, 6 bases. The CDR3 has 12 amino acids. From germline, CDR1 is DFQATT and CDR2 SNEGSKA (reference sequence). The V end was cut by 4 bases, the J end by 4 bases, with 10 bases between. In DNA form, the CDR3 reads TGCAGTGCTAACAGGGAGCCAGAGACCCAGTACTTC. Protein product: CSANREPETQYF.

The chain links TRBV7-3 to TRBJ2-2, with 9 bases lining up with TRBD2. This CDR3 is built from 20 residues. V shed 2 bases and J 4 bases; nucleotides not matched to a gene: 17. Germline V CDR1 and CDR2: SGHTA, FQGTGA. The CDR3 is CASSLLDRRTSGRATGELFF. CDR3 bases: TGTGCCAGCAGCTTATTGGATAGGCGTACTAGCGGGCGCGCCACCGGGGAGCTGTTTTTT.

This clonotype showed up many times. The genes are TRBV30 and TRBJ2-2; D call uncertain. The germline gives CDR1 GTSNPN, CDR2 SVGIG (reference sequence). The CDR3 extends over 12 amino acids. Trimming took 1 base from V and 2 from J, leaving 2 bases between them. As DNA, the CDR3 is TGTGCCTGGAGTGGTAACACCGGGGAGCTGTTTTTT. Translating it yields CAWSGNTGELFF.

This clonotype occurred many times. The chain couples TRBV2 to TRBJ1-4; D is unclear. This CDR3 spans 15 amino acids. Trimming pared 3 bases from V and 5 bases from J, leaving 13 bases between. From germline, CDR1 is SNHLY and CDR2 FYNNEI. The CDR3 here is CASSEVFGRNEKLFF. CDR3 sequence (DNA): TGTGCCAGCAGTGAGGTCTTTGGGAGGAATGAAAAACTGTTTTTT.

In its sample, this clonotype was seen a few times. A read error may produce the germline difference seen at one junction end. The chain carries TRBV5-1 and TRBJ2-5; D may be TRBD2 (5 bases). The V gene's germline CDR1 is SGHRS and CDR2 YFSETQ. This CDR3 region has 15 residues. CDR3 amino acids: CASSLRARVGETQYF. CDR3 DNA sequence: TGTGCCAGCAGCTTACGAGCGCGGGTGGGGGAGACCCAGTACTTC.

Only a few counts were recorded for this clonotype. The CDR3 coding sequence is TGTGCCAGCTCATCGCGGGACAGGGAAGCTTTCTTT. Protein product: CASSSRDREAFF. The chain is built from TRBV18 and TRBJ1-1; 8 bases align to TRBD1. This CDR3 spans 12 amino acids. Germline V gene sequence: CDR1 KGHSH, CDR2 LQKENI. The V gene end was trimmed by 5 bases and the J gene end by 8 bases; junction bases not matched to a gene: 4.

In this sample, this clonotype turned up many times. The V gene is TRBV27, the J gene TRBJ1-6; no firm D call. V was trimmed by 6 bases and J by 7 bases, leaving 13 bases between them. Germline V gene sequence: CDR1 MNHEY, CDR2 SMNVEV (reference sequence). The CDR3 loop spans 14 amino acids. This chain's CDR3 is CASSVEAHNSPLHF. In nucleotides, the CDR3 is TGTGCCAGCAGCGTGGAGGCGCACAATTCACCCCTCCACTTT.

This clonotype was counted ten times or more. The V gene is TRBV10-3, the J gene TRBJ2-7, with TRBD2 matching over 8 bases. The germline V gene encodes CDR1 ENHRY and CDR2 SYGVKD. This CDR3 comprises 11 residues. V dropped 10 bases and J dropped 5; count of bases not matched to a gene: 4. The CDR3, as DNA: TGTGCCACCACTAGCGGAAACGAGCAGTACTTC. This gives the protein CATTSGNEQYF.

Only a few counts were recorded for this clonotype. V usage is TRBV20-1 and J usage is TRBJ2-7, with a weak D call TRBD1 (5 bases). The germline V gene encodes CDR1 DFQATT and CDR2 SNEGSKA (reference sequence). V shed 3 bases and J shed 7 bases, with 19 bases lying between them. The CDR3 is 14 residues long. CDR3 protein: CSASGFQGGREQYF. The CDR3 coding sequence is TGCAGTGCTAGTGGTTTTCAGGGCGGAAGGGAGCAGTACTTC.

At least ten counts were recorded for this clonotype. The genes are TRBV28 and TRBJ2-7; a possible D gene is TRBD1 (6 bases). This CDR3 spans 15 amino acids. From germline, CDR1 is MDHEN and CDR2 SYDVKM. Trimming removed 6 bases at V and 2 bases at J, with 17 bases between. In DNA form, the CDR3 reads TGTGCCAGCAGCTCCGAGGGGGTCCGAGCCTACGAGCAGTACTTC. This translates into CASSSEGVRAYEQYF. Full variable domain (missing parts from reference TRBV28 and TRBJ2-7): DVKVTQSSRYLVKRTGEKVFLECVQDMDHENMFWYRQDPGLGLRLIYFSYDVKMKEKGDIPEGYSVSREKKERFSLILESASTNQTSMYLCASSSEGVRAYEQYFGPGTRLTVT.

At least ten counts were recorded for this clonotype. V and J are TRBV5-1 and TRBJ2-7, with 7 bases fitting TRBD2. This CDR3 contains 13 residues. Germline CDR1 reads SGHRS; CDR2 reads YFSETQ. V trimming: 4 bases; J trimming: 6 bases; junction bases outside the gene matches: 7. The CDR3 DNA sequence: TGCGCCAGCAGCACCGGGGGGAGTGGCGAGCAGTACTTC. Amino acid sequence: CASSTGGSGEQYF.

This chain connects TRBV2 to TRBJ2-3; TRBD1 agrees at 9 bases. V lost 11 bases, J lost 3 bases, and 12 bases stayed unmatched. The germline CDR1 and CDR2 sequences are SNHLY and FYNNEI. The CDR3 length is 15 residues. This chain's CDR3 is CAATQDRGMTDTQYF. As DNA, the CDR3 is TGTGCCGCTACCCAGGACAGGGGAATGACAGATACGCAGTATTTT.

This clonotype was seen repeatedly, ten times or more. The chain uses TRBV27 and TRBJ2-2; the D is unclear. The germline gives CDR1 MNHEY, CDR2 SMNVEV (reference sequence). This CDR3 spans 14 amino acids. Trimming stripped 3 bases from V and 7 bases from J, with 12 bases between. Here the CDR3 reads CASSFLGGVGELFF. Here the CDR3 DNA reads TGTGCCAGCAGTTTCTTAGGTGGGGTCGGGGAGCTGTTTTTT.

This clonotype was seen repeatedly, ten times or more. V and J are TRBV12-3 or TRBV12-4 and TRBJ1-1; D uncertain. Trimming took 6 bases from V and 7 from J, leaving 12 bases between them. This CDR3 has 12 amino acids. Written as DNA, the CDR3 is TGTGCCAGCAGACATAACCCGGTTGAAGCTTTCTTT. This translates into CASRHNPVEAFF.

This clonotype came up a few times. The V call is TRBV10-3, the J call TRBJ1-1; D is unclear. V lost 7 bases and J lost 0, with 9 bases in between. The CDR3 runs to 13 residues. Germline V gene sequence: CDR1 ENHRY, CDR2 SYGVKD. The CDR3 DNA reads TGTGCCATCAAACCGGGAGTGAACACTGAAGCTTTCTTT. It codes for CAIKPGVNTEAFF.

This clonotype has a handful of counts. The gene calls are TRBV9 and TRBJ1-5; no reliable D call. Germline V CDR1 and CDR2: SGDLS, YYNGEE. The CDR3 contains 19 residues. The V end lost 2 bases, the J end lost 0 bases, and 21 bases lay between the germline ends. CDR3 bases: TGTGCCAGCAGCGTGTTATATCGGCCCTTCATAAATAGCAATCAGCCCCAGCATTTT. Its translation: CASSVLYRPFINSNQPQHF.

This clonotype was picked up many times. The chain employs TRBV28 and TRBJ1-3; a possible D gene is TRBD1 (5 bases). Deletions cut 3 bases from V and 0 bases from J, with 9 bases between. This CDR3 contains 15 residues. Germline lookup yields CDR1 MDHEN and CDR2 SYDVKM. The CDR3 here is CASSFWGNSGNTIYF. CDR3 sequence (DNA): TGTGCCAGCAGTTTTTGGGGGAACTCTGGAAACACCATATATTTT.

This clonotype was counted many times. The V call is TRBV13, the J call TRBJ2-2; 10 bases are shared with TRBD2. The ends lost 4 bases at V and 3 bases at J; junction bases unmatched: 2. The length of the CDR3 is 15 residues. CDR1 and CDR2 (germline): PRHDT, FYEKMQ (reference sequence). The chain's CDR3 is CASSSSGRDTGELFF. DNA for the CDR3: TGTGCCAGCAGCTCTAGCGGGAGAGACACCGGGGAGCTGTTTTTT. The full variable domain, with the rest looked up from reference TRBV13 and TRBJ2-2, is AAGVIQSPRHLIKEKRETATLKCYPIPRHDTVYWYQQGPGQDPQFLISFYEKMQSDKGSIPDRFSAQQFSDYHSELNMSSLELGDSALYFCASSSSGRDTGELFFGEGSRLTVL.

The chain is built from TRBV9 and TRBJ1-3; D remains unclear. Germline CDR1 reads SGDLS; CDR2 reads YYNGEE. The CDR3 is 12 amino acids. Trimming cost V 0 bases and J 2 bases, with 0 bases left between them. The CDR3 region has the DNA TGTGCCAGCAGCGTAGCTGGAAACACCATATATTTT. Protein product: CASSVAGNTIYF.

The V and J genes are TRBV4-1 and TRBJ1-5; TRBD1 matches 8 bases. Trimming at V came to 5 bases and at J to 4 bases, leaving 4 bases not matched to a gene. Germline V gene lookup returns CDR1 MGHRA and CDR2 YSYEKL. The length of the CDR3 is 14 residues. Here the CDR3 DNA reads TGCGCCAGCAGCTGGACAGGGACAAATCAGCCCCAGCATTTT. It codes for CASSWTGTNQPQHF.

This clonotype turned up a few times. The CDR3 spells CSVDGGRGTGELFF. The DNA for the CDR3 is TGCAGCGTTGATGGGGGGAGGGGGACCGGGGAGCTGTTTTTT. The V gene is TRBV29-1, the J gene TRBJ2-2; possible D gene TRBD2, 7 bases. This CDR3 contains 14 residues. CDR1 and CDR2 (germline): SQVTM, ANQGSEA. Trimming left V 3 bases short and J 5 bases short, with 13 bases between.

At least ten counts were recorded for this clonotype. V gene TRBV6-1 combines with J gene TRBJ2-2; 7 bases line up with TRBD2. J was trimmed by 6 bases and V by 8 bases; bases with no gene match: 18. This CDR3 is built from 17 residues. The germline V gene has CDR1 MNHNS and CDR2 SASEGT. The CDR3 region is CASCVSGKNHGAGELFF. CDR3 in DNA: TGTGCCAGCTGCGTAAGCGGGAAGAACCATGGGGCCGGGGAGCTGTTTTTT.

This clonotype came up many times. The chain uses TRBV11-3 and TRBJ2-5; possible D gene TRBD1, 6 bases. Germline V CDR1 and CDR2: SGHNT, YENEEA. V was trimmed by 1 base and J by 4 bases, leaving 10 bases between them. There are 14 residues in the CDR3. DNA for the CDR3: TGTGCCAGCAGCTTAGGCGTAGGGGGAGAGACCCAGTACTTC. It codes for CASSLGVGGETQYF.